Listed here are 13 T cell receptor beta chains from one sample, sequenced in a study of T cells in Graves' hyperthyroidism and ophthalmopathy. TCR beta CDR3 regions were amplified from RNA. The HTBI primer set drove a first-round RT-PCR of the TCR CDR3. Each CDR3 protein gets one entry after TCRdb re-called the multiplex PCR reads with MiXCR. Of a few hundred thousand distinct CDR3 sequences in the sample, roughly 18% were seen once. Specimen: blood. These receptor sequences come from a man aged 40-50 years with Graves' hyperthyroidism.

This clonotype was detected only a few times. The chain is built from TRBV3-1 and TRBJ1-6; D uncertain. The V gene's germline CDR1 is LGHDT and CDR2 YNNKEL (reference sequence). The CDR3 is 13 residues long. V was cut by 2 bases and J by 7 bases, with 6 bases left in between. CDR3 sequence: CASSQSGNSPLHF. CDR3 in DNA: TGTGCCAGCAGCCAATCCGGGAATTCACCCCTCCACTTT.

This clonotype was seen repeatedly, ten times or more. The rearrangement links TRBV5-1 to TRBJ2-1, with 8 bases matching TRBD2. J lost 7 bases, V lost 3 bases, and 9 bases had no gene match. This CDR3 is built from 15 residues. Per germline, CDR1 SGHRS and CDR2 YFSETQ. The CDR3 nucleotides read TGCGCCAGCAGCTCGCCGGGACTAGAGGGTAATGAGCAGTTCTTC. Amino acids: CASSSPGLEGNEQFF.

This clonotype was found many times. This chain's CDR3 is CASSLGGLARDKGYTF. Written as DNA, the CDR3 is TGCGCCAGCAGCTTAGGGGGTCTGGCCAGGGATAAAGGCTACACCTTC. The V call is TRBV5-1, the J call TRBJ1-2; weak D call: TRBD1 (6 bases). The V gene lost 2 bases and the J gene lost 8 bases, with 22 bases spanning the gap. This CDR3 contains 16 residues. In germline, CDR1 is SGHRS, CDR2 YFSETQ.

The chain is built from TRBV7-9 and TRBJ2-1, with D hard to call. The germline gives CDR1 SEHNR, CDR2 FQNEAQ (reference sequence). V shed 5 bases and J shed 4 bases, with 9 bases lying between them. The CDR3 length is 13 residues. CDR3 DNA: TGTGCCAGCAGCCCTCCGCCTTACAATGAGCAGTTCTTC. It codes for CASSPPPYNEQFF.

This clonotype was detected many times. The rearrangement links TRBV9 to TRBJ2-2, with 9 positions matching TRBD2. Germline V gene sequence: CDR1 SGDLS, CDR2 YYNGEE. The CDR3 length is 17 residues. J was trimmed by 1 base and V by 6 bases; bases with no gene match: 10. For the CDR3, the DNA is TGTGCCAGCACCCCCCGGGGTAGCGGGGGGAACACCGGGGAGCTGTTTTTT. Translating gives CASTPRGSGGNTGELFF.

This clonotype was seen at least ten times. The CDR3 nucleotides read TGTGCCAGCAGACGTCTAGCGGGGGGGCTCCAAGAGACCCAGTACTTC. This translates into CASRRLAGGLQETQYF. The chain is built from TRBV2 and TRBJ2-5; TRBD2 matches 12 bases. The length of the CDR3 is 16 residues. V trimming: 6 bases; J trimming: 1 base; junction bases outside the gene matches: 6. Germline V gene data show CDR1 as SNHLY and CDR2 as FYNNEI.

The genes are TRBV2 and TRBJ2-1; 12 bases are shared with TRBD2. The CDR3 is made up of 16 amino acids. Germline V CDR1 and CDR2: SNHLY, FYNNEI. Trimming at V came to 7 bases and at J to 0 bases, leaving 4 bases not matched to a gene. CDR3 bases: TGTGCCAGCACCGCGACTAGCGGGGGCTCCTACAATGAGCAGTTCTTC. Its translation is CASTATSGGSYNEQFF.

This clonotype was counted ten times or more. This chain connects TRBV3-1 to TRBJ2-7; 15 bases are shared with TRBD2. Germline V lookup: CDR1 LGHDT, CDR2 YNNKEL (reference sequence). The CDR3 consists of 15 residues. Trimming took 6 bases from V and 4 from J; bases not matched to a gene: 4. The CDR3 reads CASSHGLAGGYEQYF. The CDR3 nucleotides are TGTGCCAGCAGTCATGGACTAGCGGGGGGGTACGAGCAGTACTTC.

On this clonotype: Given a much more abundant clone one base away, this may be a read error. The rearrangement uses TRBV12-3 or TRBV12-4 and TRBJ1-1; D is uncertain. This CDR3 is 15 amino acids long. The CDR3 nucleotides read TGTGCCAGCAGAATCTTTCTCGACGGGCCCACTGAAGCTTCCTTT. Amino acid sequence: CASRIFLDGPTEASF.

The chain carries TRBV5-1 and TRBJ2-3, with 7 bases fitting TRBD1. This CDR3 contains 15 residues. V trimming: 4 bases; J trimming: 1 base; junction bases outside the gene matches: 6. CDR1 and CDR2 from the germline V gene are SGHRS and YFSETQ. The CDR3 reads CASSIDRVGTDTQYF. The CDR3 DNA reads TGCGCCAGCAGCATCGACAGGGTTGGCACAGATACGCAGTATTTT.

Only a few counts were recorded for this clonotype. This chain uses TRBV9 with TRBJ1-2; no clear D. The CDR3 extends over 16 amino acids. Trimming left V 3 bases short and J 4 bases short, with 19 bases between. Germline V CDR1 and CDR2: SGDLS, YYNGEE. The CDR3 is CASSADGLLSPYGYTF. The CDR3 DNA is TGTGCCAGCAGCGCCGACGGACTCCTTTCCCCCTATGGCTACACCTTC.

In its sample, this clonotype was seen many times. The chain carries TRBV2 and TRBJ2-5, with no clear D. Germline V lookup: CDR1 SNHLY, CDR2 FYNNEI. There are 14 residues in the CDR3. V lost 4 bases and J lost 0, with 9 bases in between. CDR3 DNA sequence: TGTGCCAGCAGTGGTCCGACGGACCAAGAGACCCAGTACTTC. It yields the protein CASSGPTDQETQYF.

This clonotype was recorded many times. The chain uses TRBV5-8 and TRBJ2-3; TRBD2 might be the D (6 bases). Germline V lookup: CDR1 SGHTS, CDR2 YDEGEE. The CDR3 loop spans 16 amino acids. Trimming removed 3 bases from V and 5 bases from J, with 19 bases in between. The CDR3 nucleotides read TGTGCCAGCAGCTCCTGGAGGGCCTCCCAAGGAGATACGCAGTATTTT. It translates to CASSSWRASQGDTQYF.